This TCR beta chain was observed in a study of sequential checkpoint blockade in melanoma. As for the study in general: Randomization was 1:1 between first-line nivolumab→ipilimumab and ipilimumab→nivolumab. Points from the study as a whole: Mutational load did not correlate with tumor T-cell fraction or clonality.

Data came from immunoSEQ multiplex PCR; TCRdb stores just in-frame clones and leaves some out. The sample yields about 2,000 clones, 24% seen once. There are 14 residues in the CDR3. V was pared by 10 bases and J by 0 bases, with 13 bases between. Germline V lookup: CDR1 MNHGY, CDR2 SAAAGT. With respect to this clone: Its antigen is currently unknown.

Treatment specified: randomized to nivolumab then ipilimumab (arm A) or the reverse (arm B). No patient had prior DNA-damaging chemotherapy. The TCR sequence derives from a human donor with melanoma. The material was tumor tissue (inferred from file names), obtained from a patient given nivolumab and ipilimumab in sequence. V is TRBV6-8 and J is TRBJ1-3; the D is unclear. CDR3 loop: CATSSPISGNTIYF. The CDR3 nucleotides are TGTGCCACCTCAAGCCCGATCTCTGGAAACACCATATATTTT.